A single sample gave rise to the 25 T cell receptor beta chains below, sequenced in a study of cytomegalovirus exposure and HLA in healthy donors. PCR was performed using 60 Vbeta and 13 Jbeta primers. Sequencing used immunoSEQ multiplex PCR; TCRdb keeps in-frame clones, though not all of them. The repertoire includes about 110,000 clones, roughly 69% of them detected once, and over 3.5% sits in the top ten. Input material: PBMCs. The receptors come from a man younger than 40 in good health and CMV-seropositive.

This clone was seen a handful of times. This chain connects TRBV29-1 to TRBJ2-3; 10 nucleotides align to TRBD2. This CDR3 is 16 amino acids long. Trimming at V came to 3 bases and at J to 1 base, leaving 7 bases not matched to a gene. Germline loops: CDR1 SQVTM, CDR2 ANQGSEA. CDR3 region: CSVDGTSGAGTDTQYF. The DNA for the CDR3 is TGCAGCGTTGATGGTACTAGCGGGGCTGGCACAGATACGCAGTATTTT.

This clone was detected a few times. The chain has TRBV9 and TRBJ1-1, with a tentative D call TRBD1 (6 bases). From germline, CDR1 is SGDLS and CDR2 YYNGEE. The CDR3 runs 14 residues. Trimming cost V 3 bases and J 4 bases, with 13 bases left between them. The CDR3 protein is CASSATLGGTEAFF. The CDR3 bases are TGTGCCAGCAGCGCGACACTAGGGGGCACTGAAGCTTTCTTT.

This clone appeared a few times. This chain links TRBV15 with TRBJ1-1, with D perhaps TRBD1 (5 bases). Germline CDR1 and CDR2: LNHNV and YYDKDF (reference sequence). The ends were cut back, 0 bases at V and 10 bases at J, with 9 bases in the middle. CDR3 length: 12 amino acids. The CDR3 nucleotides are TGTGCCACCAGCAGAGATATTACAGGAGCTTTCTTT. Residues: CATSRDITGAFF.

The chain links TRBV29-1 to TRBJ2-5; D unresolved. The DNA end is a closer match to TRBJ2-7, so the J assignment may be wrong. This CDR3 has 11 amino acids. CDR1 is SQVTM, CDR2 ANQGSEA, per germline. CDR3 in DNA: TGCAGCGTTGATGACACCTACGAGCAGTACTTC. Amino acid sequence: CSVDDTYEQYF.

The CDR3 nucleotides are TGTGCCATCAGTTCCGAGACAGGGGGAAACACCGGGGAGCTGTTTTTT. Residues: CAISSETGGNTGELFF. The chain is built from TRBV10-3 and TRBJ2-2; 9 positions agree with TRBD1. V gave up 5 bases and J gave up 2 bases; unmatched junction bases: 6. Germline CDR1 reads ENHRY; CDR2 reads SYGVKD. The CDR3 length is 16 residues.

This clone appeared a few times. This chain links TRBV27 with TRBJ1-5; D is uncertain. V was clipped by 3 bases and J by 0 bases, with 9 bases between them. The CDR3 extends over 15 amino acids. CDR1 is MNHEY, CDR2 SMNVEV, per germline (reference sequence). CDR3 in amino acids: CASSLAAHSNQPQHF. The DNA of the CDR3 is TGTGCCAGCAGTTTGGCGGCGCATAGCAATCAGCCCCAGCATTTT.

The rearrangement links TRBV7-9 to TRBJ2-2; no clear D gene. Trimming left V 2 bases short and J 6 bases short, with 4 bases between. The CDR3 consists of 12 residues. CDR1 and CDR2 (germline): SEHNR, FQNEAQ (reference sequence). The chain's CDR3 is CASSLLPGELFF. The CDR3 nucleotides read TGTGCCAGCAGCTTACTCCCCGGGGAGCTGTTTTTT.

The chain couples TRBV11-2 to TRBJ2-5, with TRBD2 as a possible D gene (5 bases). This CDR3 has 15 amino acids. Germline loops: CDR1 SGHAT, CDR2 FQNNGV. The ends were cut back, 3 bases at V and 0 bases at J, with 11 bases in the middle. The DNA of the CDR3 is TGTGCCAGCAGCTTTACTCCGGGGTACCAAGAGACCCAGTACTTC. As protein: CASSFTPGYQETQYF. The full variable domain, its missing parts supplied by reference TRBV11-2 and TRBJ2-5, is EAGVAQSPRYKIIEKRQSVAFWCNPISGHATLYWYQQILGQGPKLLIQFQNNGVVDDSQLPKDRFSAERLKGVDSTLKIQPAKLEDSAVYLCASSFTPGYQETQYFGPGTRLLVL.

The chain has TRBV27 and TRBJ2-1; TRBD2 aligns across 7 bases. Germline V lookup: CDR1 MNHEY, CDR2 SMNVEV (reference sequence). With 3 bases clipped from V and 3 bases from J, the junction kept 5 bases outside the gene matches. The CDR3 sequence is 15 residues long. The CDR3 protein is CASSFMTGGYNEQFF. In DNA form, the CDR3 reads TGTGCCAGCAGTTTTATGACGGGGGGCTACAATGAGCAGTTCTTC.

The chain joins TRBV2 to TRBJ2-5; D might be TRBD2 (5 bases). The CDR3 length is 17 residues. The V and J ends lost 0 bases and 7 bases respectively, with 21 bases between them. Germline CDR1 reads SNHLY; CDR2 reads FYNNEI. In DNA, the CDR3 is TGTGCCAGCAGTGAAGCGCTTTGGGAGTACAGTCCAAGGACCCAGTACTTC. It is translated as CASSEALWEYSPRTQYF.

CDR3 nucleotide sequence: TGTGCCAGCAGTGAAGCGACAGGGGGCGGTTACGAGCAGTACTTC. This gives the protein CASSEATGGGYEQYF. This rearrangement joins TRBV6-1 to TRBJ2-7, with 10 nucleotides matching TRBD1. Germline V gene sequence: CDR1 MNHNS, CDR2 SASEGT. The CDR3 extends over 15 amino acids. Trimming removed 0 bases from V and 4 bases from J; junction bases left unmatched: 3.

The chain combines TRBV25-1 with TRBJ2-3; D perhaps matches TRBD2 (7 bases). This CDR3 has 16 residues. V gave up 8 bases and J gave up 2 bases, with 20 bases separating them. Germline V gene data show CDR1 as MGHDK and CDR2 as SYGVNS. DNA for the CDR3: TGTGCCAGCGGAAGCTCCGGGGGGCCTTTCACAGATACGCAGTATTTT. This encodes CASGSSGGPFTDTQYF.

This sequence joins TRBV5-5 and TRBJ2-7; 7 nucleotides line up with TRBD1. Germline CDR1 reads SGHKS; CDR2 reads YYEKEE (reference sequence). CDR3 length: 14 amino acids. J lost 4 bases, V lost 4 bases, and 8 bases had no gene match. The CDR3 is CASSAETGFYEQYF. CDR3 DNA: TGTGCCAGCAGCGCTGAGACAGGGTTTTACGAGCAGTACTTC.

This chain connects TRBV19 to TRBJ2-2, with 16 bases that match TRBD2. Germline values: CDR1 LNHDA, CDR2 SQIVND (reference sequence). The CDR3 totals 20 residues. The V segment lost 2 bases and the J segment 7 bases; nucleotides outside the gene matches: 13. The CDR3 sequence is CASSILSGLAGGVRNGELFF. CDR3 coding DNA: TGTGCCAGTAGTATACTCTCGGGACTAGCGGGGGGGGTCCGGAACGGGGAGCTGTTTTTT.

The rearrangement uses TRBV5-4 and TRBJ2-7, with 7 bases that match TRBD1. V shed 4 bases and J 4 bases; nucleotides not matched to a gene: 5. Germline values: CDR1 SGHNT, CDR2 YYREEE (reference sequence). The CDR3 totals 13 residues. CDR3 in DNA: TGTGCCAGCAGCCAGGGGACAGCTTACGAGCAGTACTTC. Protein: CASSQGTAYEQYF.

The chain is built from TRBV27 and TRBJ1-5; no reliable D call. Deletions cut 3 bases from V and 1 base from J, with 7 bases between. CDR1 is MNHEY, CDR2 SMNVEV, per germline (reference sequence). The CDR3 sequence is 14 residues long. CDR3 amino acids: CASSLRLSNQPQHF. Here the CDR3 DNA reads TGTGCCAGCAGTTTGCGGCTGAGCAATCAGCCCCAGCATTTT.

The sample holds a few counts of this clone. The rearrangement uses TRBV7-8 and TRBJ1-5, with D possibly TRBD1 on 5 matching bases. Germline CDR1 and CDR2: SGHVS and FQNEAQ. The CDR3 totals 16 residues. Trimming removed 1 base from V and 0 bases from J, with 10 bases in between. CDR3 sequence: CASSLVRQGSNQPQHF. The CDR3 coding sequence is TGTGCCAGCAGCTTAGTGCGGCAGGGTAGCAATCAGCCCCAGCATTTT. The full variable domain, in which reference TRBV7-8 and TRBJ1-5 provide the parts outside the CDR3, is GAGVSQSPRYKVAKRGQDVALRCDPISGHVSLFWYQQALGQGPEFLTYFQNEAQLDKSGLPSDRFFAERPEGSVSTLKIQRTQQEDSAVYLCASSLVRQGSNQPQHFGDGTRLSIL.

This chain uses TRBV7-9 with TRBJ2-1; 8 positions match TRBD1. The CDR3 runs 17 residues. V lost 4 bases to trimming and J lost 9 bases; unmatched junction nucleotides: 17. CDR1 is SEHNR, CDR2 FQNEAQ, per germline (reference sequence). The CDR3 region is CASSSFSAQGGYGEQFF. CDR3 in DNA: TGTGCCAGCAGCTCCTTCAGCGCACAGGGGGGCTACGGTGAGCAGTTCTTC.

This clone appeared a single time. The chain joins TRBV10-2 to TRBJ2-5, with 11 bases aligning to TRBD2. Germline loops: CDR1 WSHSY, CDR2 SAAADI. The CDR3 spans 15 residues. Trimming removed 8 bases from V and 2 bases from J; junction bases left unmatched: 7. The CDR3 DNA reads as TGCGCCAGCCGGGCTAGCGGGGGGACGCAAGAGACCCAGTACTTC. Protein sequence: CASRASGGTQETQYF.

Points on this clone: One end of the junction is discordant with germline, which a read error may explain. The rearrangement uses TRBV15 and TRBJ1-5; TRBD1 matches at 9 bases. Germline V CDR1 and CDR2: LNHNV, YYDKDF (reference sequence). The CDR3 covers 17 residues. CDR3 nucleotides: TGTGCCACCAGCGGAGACCCGGGACAGGGTTTTTCTCAGCCCCAGCATTTT. Its translation: CATSGDPGQGFSQPQHF.

V and J are TRBV7-9 and TRBJ2-5; the D gene is possibly TRBD2 (6 bases). V was trimmed by 3 bases and J by 5 bases, leaving 16 bases between them. Germline values: CDR1 SEHNR, CDR2 FQNEAQ (reference sequence). The CDR3 is 15 amino acids. The CDR3 region is CASSFPGRRGETQYF. Here the CDR3 DNA reads TGTGCCAGCAGCTTCCCGGGTCGGAGGGGTGAGACCCAGTACTTC. Full variable domain (rest looked up from reference TRBV7-9 and TRBJ2-5): DTGVSQNPRHKITKRGQNVTFRCDPISEHNRLYWYRQTLGQGPEFLTYFQNEAQLEKSRLLSDRFSAERPKGSFSTLEIQRTEQGDSAMYLCASSFPGRRGETQYFGPGTRLLVL.

This clone was seen a handful of times. V is TRBV9 and J is TRBJ2-6; weak D call: TRBD1 (5 bases). V lost 1 base to trimming and J lost 4 bases, with 12 bases between them. In germline, CDR1 is SGDLS, CDR2 YYNGEE. CDR3 size: 16 residues. The DNA for the CDR3 is TGTGCCAGCAGCGTATTAGGGGTCCCCGGGGCCAACGTCCTGACTTTC. Residues: CASSVLGVPGANVLTF.

The rearrangement links TRBV19 to TRBJ2-3, with TRBD2 as a possible D gene (7 bases). V lost 8 bases and J 9 bases, leaving 12 bases between the germline ends. Germline V CDR1 and CDR2: LNHDA, SQIVND (reference sequence). This CDR3 comprises 11 residues. The CDR3, as DNA: TGTGCCAGTCGGGGGGCGGGGACGCAGTATTTT. Its translation is CASRGAGTQYF.

This clone was counted between two and nine times. The genes are TRBV6-6 and TRBJ1-2, with 9 bases matching TRBD1. The germline CDR1 and CDR2 sequences are MNHNY and SVGAGI (reference sequence). The J segment lost 8 bases and the V segment lost 5 bases, leaving 12 bases of the junction unmatched. The CDR3 spans 15 residues. CDR3 sequence: CASSDPGQGTAGYTF. CDR3 DNA sequence: TGTGCCAGCAGTGATCCGGGACAGGGTACGGCAGGCTACACCTTC.

This clone was counted between two and nine times. This chain uses TRBV6-1 with TRBJ1-2, with TRBD1 identical over 7 bases. The germline gives CDR1 MNHNS, CDR2 SASEGT. V lost 6 bases to trimming and J lost 7 bases; unmatched junction nucleotides: 8. The CDR3 contains 13 residues. CDR3 in amino acids: CASRSGTATGYTF. The CDR3 nucleotides are TGTGCCAGCAGGTCCGGGACAGCGACTGGCTACACCTTC.